This TCR beta chain derives from a study of OX40 agonist ivuxolimab in advanced cancers. Germline CDR1 and CDR2: SEHNR and FQNEAQ (reference sequence). The ends lost 4 bases at V and 2 bases at J; junction bases unmatched: 6. CDR3 length: 16 residues. The protocol was immunoSEQ multiplex PCR, while the TCRdb copy is restricted to in-frame clones and leaves out a portion. The profile shows around 80,000 clones, under 90% of them singletons. Here the sequenced sample was CD4+ or CD8+ T cells sorted from blood, taken in a trial of the OX40 agonist ivuxolimab. The rearrangement links TRBV7-9 to TRBJ2-5; 11 nucleotides agree with TRBD2. The TCR sequence derives from an adult with an advanced solid tumor such as melanoma, head and neck, liver or kidney cancer. In nucleotides, the CDR3 is TGTGCCAGCAGCTCTATAACTAGCGGGGGACAAGAGACCCAGTACTTC. It translates to CASSSITSGGQETQYF. The whole variable domain, filled in from reference TRBV7-9 and TRBJ2-5, reads DTGVSQNPRHKITKRGQNVTFRCDPISEHNRLYWYRQTLGQGPEFLTYFQNEAQLEKSRLLSDRFSAERPKGSFSTLEIQRTEQGDSAMYLCASSSITSGGQETQYFGPGTRLLVL.